The T cell receptor beta chain described here comes from a study of shared clonotypes between healthy human individuals. Clones were read by immunoSEQ multiplex PCR, and TCRdb kept only the in-frame ones, dropping some. The repertoire holds about 600,000 clones, with about 96% as singletons. With regard to this clone: Its antigen is unknown.

Adults of Caucasian background living in Nashville, Tennessee made up all donors. The study, taken as a whole, reports: Naive subsets generally exceeded memory subsets in estimated richness.

Germline V gene data show CDR1 as MNHNY and CDR2 as SVGAGI (reference sequence). Trimming stripped 6 bases from V and 5 bases from J, with 16 bases between. The CDR3 covers 14 residues. The sequencing input was naive CD4+ T cells sorted from blood. This sample's subset: CD45RA+ positively selected. This chain connects TRBV6-6 to TRBJ2-5, with D possibly TRBD2 on 6 matching bases. The source is a woman in her thirties in good health. CDR3 bases: TGTGCCAGCAGCTCCTGGACGGAGGGGGAGACCCAGTACTTC. As protein: CASSSWTEGETQYF.